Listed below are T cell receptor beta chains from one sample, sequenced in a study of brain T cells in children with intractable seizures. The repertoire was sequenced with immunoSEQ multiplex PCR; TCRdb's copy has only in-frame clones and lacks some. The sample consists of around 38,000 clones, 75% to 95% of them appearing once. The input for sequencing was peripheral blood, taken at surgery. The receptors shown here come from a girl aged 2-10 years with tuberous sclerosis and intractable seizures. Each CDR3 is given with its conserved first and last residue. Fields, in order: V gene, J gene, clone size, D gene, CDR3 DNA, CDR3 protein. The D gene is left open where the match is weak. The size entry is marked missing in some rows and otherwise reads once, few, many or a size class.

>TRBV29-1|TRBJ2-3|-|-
TGCAGCGTTGATTATGGGACTCCCACAGATACGCAGTATTTT
CSVDYGTPTDTQYF
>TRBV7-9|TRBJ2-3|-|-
TGTGCCAGCAGCTTAGTACTACTACTCACAGATACGCAGTATTTT
CASSLVLLLTDTQYF
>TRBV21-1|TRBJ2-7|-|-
TGTGCCAGCAGCAGGACAGTGATGGGTGGACTTTACGAGCAGTACTTC
CASSRTVMGGLYEQYF
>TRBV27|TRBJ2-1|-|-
TGTGCCAGCCGAACGCGGGGCGCCGTTAGGACCAATGAGCAGTTCTTC
CASRTRGAVRTNEQFF
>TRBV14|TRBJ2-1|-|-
TGTGCCAGCAGCCAATATCGGAGTTCCGTGCAGTTCTTC
CASSQYRSSVQFF
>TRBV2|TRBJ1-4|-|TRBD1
TGTGCCAGTAATCCGGGACAGGGGGCGGGAAAACTGTTTTTT
CASNPGQGAGKLFF
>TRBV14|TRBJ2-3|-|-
TGTGCCAGCAGCCAAGAACTTCGGGATACGCAGTATTTT
CASSQELRDTQYF
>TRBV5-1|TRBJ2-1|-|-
TGCGCCAGCAGCTTTGGACTGAACAATGAGCAGTTCTTC
CASSFGLNNEQFF
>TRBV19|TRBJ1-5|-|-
TGTGCCAGTAGTATTAGGCAGTACCAGCATTTT
CASSIRQYQHF
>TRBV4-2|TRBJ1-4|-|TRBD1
TGTGCCAGCAGCCAAGATCTAGGACAGGGGTTTGAAAAACTGTTTTTT
CASSQDLGQGFEKLFF
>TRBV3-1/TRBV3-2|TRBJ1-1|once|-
TGTGCCAGCAGCCCAAGAGTGAACACTGAAGCTTTCTTT
CASSPRVNTEAFF
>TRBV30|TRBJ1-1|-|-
TGTGCCTGGAGTGTTATCGGGGTTCCCACTTTCCCCAGATTGAACACTGAAGCTTTCTTT
CAWSVIGVPTFPRLNTEAFF
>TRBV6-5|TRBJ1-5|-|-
TGTGCCAGCAGTCGGACAGGCAATCAGCCCCAGCATTTT
CASSRTGNQPQHF
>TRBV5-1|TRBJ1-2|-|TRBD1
TGCGCCAGCAGCTTGGTGGGACAGGGGGGCTATGGCTACACCTTC
CASSLVGQGGYGYTF
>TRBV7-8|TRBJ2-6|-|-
TGTGCCAGCAGCCCTTACGTTGATGGGGCCAACGTCCTGACTTTC
CASSPYVDGANVLTF
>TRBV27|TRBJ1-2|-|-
TGTGCCAGCAGTTCCTATGACCGGACACATTATGGCTACACCTTC
CASSSYDRTHYGYTF
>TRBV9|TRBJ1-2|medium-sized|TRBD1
TGTGCCAGCAGCATCAGGGGGGACTACACCTTC
CASSIRGDYTF
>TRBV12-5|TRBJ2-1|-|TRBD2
TGTGCTAGTGGTTTGAGGTTTAGTGGGATTAGCGGGGGACTAACCTACAATGAGCAGTTCTTC
CASGLRFSGISGGLTYNEQFF
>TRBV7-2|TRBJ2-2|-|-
TGTGCCAGCAGCCGCGACAACGGGGAGCTGTTTTTT
CASSRDNGELFF
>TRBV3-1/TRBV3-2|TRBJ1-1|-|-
TGTGCCAGCAGCCACTCCGGGACAATGAACACTGAAGCTTTCTTT
CASSHSGTMNTEAFF
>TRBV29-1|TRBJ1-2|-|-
TGCAGCGCCCTGCGGGGTGACGGCTATGGCTACACCTTC
CSALRGDGYGYTF
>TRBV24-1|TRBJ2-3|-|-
TGTGCCACCAGTTTTGGCGGTACGCAGTATTTT
CATSFGGTQYF
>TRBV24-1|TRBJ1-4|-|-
TGTGCCACCAGTGAGACTTGGGGGCAGAAATTTACAACTAATGAAAAACTGTTTTTT
CATSETWGQKFTTNEKLFF
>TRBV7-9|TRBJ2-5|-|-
TGTGCCAGCAGCTTATGGGTGGGGCGCCAAGAGACCCAGTACTTC
CASSLWVGRQETQYF
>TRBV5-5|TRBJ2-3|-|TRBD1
TGTGCCAGCAGCTCCGGGACAGGGAGCACAGATACGCAGTATTTT
CASSSGTGSTDTQYF
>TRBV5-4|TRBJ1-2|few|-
TGTGCCAGCAGTCTCCCAGGGGCGCTGGGCTATGGCTACACCTTC
CASSLPGALGYGYTF
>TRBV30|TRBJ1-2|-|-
TGTGCCTGGAGTTCAGGGGATGGCTACACCTTC
CAWSSGDGYTF
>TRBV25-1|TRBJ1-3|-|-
TGTGCCAGCAGTGAATTAGTCCCAGGAACTGGAAACACCATATATTTT
CASSELVPGTGNTIYF
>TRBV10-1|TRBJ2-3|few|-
TGCGCCAGCAGTGACTTTAGCGTGGCACCTGATACGCAGTATTTT
CASSDFSVAPDTQYF
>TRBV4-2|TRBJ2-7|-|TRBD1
TGTGCCAGCAGCCAACCGACGGGACAGGGGTTTATCTACGAGCAGTACTTC
CASSQPTGQGFIYEQYF
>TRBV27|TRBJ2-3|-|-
TGTGCCAGCAGTTTCCTTCCGGGACGCCTAGCACCAGATACGCAGTATTTT
CASSFLPGRLAPDTQYF
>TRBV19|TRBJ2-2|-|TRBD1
TGTGCCAGCGCTCTACAGGGGGCGAACACCGGGGAGCTGTTTTTT
CASALQGANTGELFF
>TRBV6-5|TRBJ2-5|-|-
TGTGCCAGCAGTTACTCGGGGGGCCAAGAGACCCAGTACTTC
CASSYSGGQETQYF
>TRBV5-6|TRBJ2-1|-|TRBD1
TGTGCCAGCAGCTTGGTGGACAGGGCGGACAATGAGCAGTTCTTC
CASSLVDRADNEQFF
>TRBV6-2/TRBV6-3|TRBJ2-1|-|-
TGTGCCAGCAGTTACTCAGGGCAGACCTACAATGAGCAGTTCTTC
CASSYSGQTYNEQFF
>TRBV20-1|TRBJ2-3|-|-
TGCAGCTTCGCCTTCACAGATACGCAGTATTTT
CSFAFTDTQYF
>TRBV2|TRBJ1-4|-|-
TGTGCCAGCCAAAGGGACAAGGTTCTCTTGCCAAATGAAAAACTGTTTTTT
CASQRDKVLLPNEKLFF
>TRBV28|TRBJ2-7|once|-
TGTGCCAGCACCGCACCCGGCTACGAGCAGTACTTC
CASTAPGYEQYF
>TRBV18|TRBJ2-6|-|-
TGTGCCAGCTCGTCCCTAAAGGGGGGCTCCGGGGCCAACGTCCTGACTTTC
CASSSLKGGSGANVLTF
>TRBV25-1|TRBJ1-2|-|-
TGTGCCAGCAGTGAATCTAAGGCTGGGGGCTACACCTTC
CASSESKAGGYTF
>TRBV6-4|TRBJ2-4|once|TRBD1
TGTGCCAGCAGTGAAGCGACAGGGGGCCTAAGAGCCAAAAACATTCAGTACTTC
CASSEATGGLRAKNIQYF
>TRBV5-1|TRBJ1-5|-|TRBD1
TGCGCCAGCAGCTTGGAGACAGGGAAGGAGCCCCAGCATTTT
CASSLETGKEPQHF
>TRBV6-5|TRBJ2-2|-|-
TGTGCCAGCAGGACAGGGGAGGGGACCGGGGAGCTGTTTTTT
CASRTGEGTGELFF
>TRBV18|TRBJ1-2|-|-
TGTGCCAGCTCACCAAAAGCTGGTAAGGGCTACACCTTC
CASSPKAGKGYTF
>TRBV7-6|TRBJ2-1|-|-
TGTGCCAGCGCCCGGGACACTAGCTCCTACAATGAGCAGTTCTTC
CASARDTSSYNEQFF
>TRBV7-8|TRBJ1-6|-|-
TGTGCCAGCAGCCTCGCGTCGCCACTTAACTATAATTCACCCCTCCACTTT
CASSLASPLNYNSPLHF
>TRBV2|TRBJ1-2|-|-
TGTGCCAGCAGTGAGGCCGAGCGCTATGGCTACACCTTC
CASSEAERYGYTF
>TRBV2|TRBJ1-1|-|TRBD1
TGTGCCAGCAGTCTGCACAAGGGGGCGGGCACTGAAGCTTTCTTT
CASSLHKGAGTEAFF
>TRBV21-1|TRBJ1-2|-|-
TGTGCCAGCAGCAGGTGGGGGGACGAGGAGGTTTATGGCTACACCTTC
CASSRWGDEEVYGYTF
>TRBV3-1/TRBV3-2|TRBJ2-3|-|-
TGTGCCAGCAGCCAAGAGGGTGGGGGAGCCACAGATACGCAGTATTTT
CASSQEGGGATDTQYF
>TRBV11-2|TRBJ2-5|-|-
TGTGCCAGCAGCTTAGGTACAGGACAAGAGACCCAGTACTTC
CASSLGTGQETQYF
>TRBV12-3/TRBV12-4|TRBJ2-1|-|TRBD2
TGTGCCAGCAGTCCGGGGGGGCACAATGAGCAGTTCTTC
CASSPGGHNEQFF
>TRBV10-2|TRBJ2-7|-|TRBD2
TGCGCCAGCAGTGAGTCGATGAGACTAGCGCACTACGAGCAGTACTTC
CASSESMRLAHYEQYF
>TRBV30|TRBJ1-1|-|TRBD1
TGTGCTGCCACAGTTCTAGGGACAGGGTATGTCCGAGTTGAAGCTTTCTTT
CAATVLGTGYVRVEAFF
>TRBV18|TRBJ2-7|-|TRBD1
TGTGCCAGCTCACTAGAACAGGGGGCAACCTACGAGCAGTACTTC
CASSLEQGATYEQYF
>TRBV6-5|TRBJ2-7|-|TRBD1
TGTGCCAGCAGTTATCGAAGGACAGGGACGGGCCAGTACTTC
CASSYRRTGTGQYF
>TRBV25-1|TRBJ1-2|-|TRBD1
TGTGCCAGCAGTGGACCCGGGACAGGGATCTATGGCTACACCTTC
CASSGPGTGIYGYTF
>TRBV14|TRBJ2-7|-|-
TGTGCCAGCAGCCAAGAAGGCCCAGGACTCTACGAGCAGTACTTC
CASSQEGPGLYEQYF